This T cell receptor beta chain was sequenced during a study of cytomegalovirus exposure and HLA in healthy donors. In the PCR, 60 Vbeta and 13 Jbeta primers were used. Sequencing was performed with immunoSEQ multiplex PCR; in TCRdb, only in-frame clones are kept and a portion is missing. The sample shows over 75,000 clones, around 71% of them seen only once. The V end was cut by 6 bases, the J end by 7 bases, with 16 bases between. Germline V gives CDR1 GTSNPN, CDR2 SVGIG (reference sequence). This CDR3 has 13 amino acids. This TCR came from a man younger than 40 in good health and CMV-seronegative. The chain has TRBV30 and TRBJ1-5; D uncertain. The sample taken for sequencing was PBMCs. CDR3 DNA: TGTGCCTGTAAGGAGGGAAGAGGGCAGCCCCAGCATTTT. Residues: CACKEGRGQPQHF.